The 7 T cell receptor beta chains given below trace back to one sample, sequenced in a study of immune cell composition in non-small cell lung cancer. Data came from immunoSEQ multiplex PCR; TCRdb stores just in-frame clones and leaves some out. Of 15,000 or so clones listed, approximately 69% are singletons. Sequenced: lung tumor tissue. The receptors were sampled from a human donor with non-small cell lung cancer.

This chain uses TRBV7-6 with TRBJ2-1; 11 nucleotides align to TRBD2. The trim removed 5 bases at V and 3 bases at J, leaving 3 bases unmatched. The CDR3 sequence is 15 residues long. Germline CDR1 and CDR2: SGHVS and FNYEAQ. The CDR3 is CASSPGLAVYNEQFF. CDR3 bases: TGTGCCAGCAGCCCGGGACTAGCGGTCTACAATGAGCAGTTCTTC.

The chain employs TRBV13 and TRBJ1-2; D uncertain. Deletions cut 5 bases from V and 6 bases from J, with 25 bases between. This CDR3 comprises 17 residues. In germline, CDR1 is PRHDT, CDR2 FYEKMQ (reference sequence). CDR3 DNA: TGTGCCAGCAGCCTACCCGGGCTGGAGGATAAGATAAATGGCTACACCTTC. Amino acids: CASSLPGLEDKINGYTF.

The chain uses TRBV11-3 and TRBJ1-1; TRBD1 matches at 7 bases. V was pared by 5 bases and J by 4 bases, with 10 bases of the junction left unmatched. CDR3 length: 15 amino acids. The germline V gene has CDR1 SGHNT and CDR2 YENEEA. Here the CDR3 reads CASSARTGAGTEAFF. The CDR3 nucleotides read TGTGCCAGCAGCGCGCGGACAGGTGCGGGCACTGAAGCTTTCTTT.

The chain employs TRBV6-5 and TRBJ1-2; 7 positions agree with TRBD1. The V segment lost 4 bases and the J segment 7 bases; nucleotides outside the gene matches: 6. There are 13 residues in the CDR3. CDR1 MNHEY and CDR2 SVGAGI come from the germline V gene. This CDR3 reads CASSLIGGRGYTF. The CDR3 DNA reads TGTGCCAGCAGTTTGATAGGGGGCCGTGGCTACACCTTC.

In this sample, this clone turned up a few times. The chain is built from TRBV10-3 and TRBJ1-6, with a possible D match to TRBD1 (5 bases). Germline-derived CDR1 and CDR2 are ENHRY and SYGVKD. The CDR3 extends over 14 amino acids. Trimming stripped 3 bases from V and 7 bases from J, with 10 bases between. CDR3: CAISEVRVNSPLHF. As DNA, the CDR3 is TGTGCCATCAGTGAAGTCAGGGTCAATTCACCCCTCCACTTT.

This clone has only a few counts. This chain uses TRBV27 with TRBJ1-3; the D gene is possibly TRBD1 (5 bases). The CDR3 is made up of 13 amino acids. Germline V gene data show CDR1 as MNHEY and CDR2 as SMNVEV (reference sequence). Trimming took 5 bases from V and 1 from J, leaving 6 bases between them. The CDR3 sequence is CASSRGSGNTIYF. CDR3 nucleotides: TGTGCCAGCAGTAGGGGATCTGGAAACACCATATATTTT.

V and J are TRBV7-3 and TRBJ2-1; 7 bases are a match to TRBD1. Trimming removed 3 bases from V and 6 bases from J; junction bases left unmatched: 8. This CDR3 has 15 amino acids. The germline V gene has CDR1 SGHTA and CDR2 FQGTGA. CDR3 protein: CASSLGVSGGNEQFF. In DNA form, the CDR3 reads TGTGCCAGCAGCTTGGGAGTATCAGGGGGCAATGAGCAGTTCTTC.